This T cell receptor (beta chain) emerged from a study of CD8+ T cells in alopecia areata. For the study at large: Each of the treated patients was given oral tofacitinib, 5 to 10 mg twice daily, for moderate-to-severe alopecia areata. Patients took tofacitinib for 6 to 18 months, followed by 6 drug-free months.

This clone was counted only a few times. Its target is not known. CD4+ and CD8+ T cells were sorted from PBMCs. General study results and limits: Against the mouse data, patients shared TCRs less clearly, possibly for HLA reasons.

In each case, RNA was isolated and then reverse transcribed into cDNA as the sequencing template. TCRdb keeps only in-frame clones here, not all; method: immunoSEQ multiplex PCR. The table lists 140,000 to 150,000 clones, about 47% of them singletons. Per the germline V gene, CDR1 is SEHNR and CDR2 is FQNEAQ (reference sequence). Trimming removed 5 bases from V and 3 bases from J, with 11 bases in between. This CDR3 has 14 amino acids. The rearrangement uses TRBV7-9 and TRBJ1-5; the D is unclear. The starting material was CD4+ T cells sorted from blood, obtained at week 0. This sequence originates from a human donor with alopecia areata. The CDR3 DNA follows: TGTGCCAGCAGCCCCGCCGGCGACAATCAGCCCCAGCATTTT. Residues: CASSPAGDNQPQHF.